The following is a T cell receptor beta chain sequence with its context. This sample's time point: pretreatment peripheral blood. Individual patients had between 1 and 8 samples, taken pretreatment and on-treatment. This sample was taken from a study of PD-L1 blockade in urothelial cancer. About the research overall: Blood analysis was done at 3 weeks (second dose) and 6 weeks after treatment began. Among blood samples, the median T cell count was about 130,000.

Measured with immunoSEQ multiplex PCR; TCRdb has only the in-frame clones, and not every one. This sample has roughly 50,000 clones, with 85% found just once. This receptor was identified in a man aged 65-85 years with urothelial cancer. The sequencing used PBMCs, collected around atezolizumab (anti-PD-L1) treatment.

CDR3 nucleotide sequence: TGTGCCAGCAGTTTGGGAGGGGCCGGGGGAGATACGCAGTATTTT. This translates into CASSLGGAGGDTQYF. The J gene is TRBJ2-3, the V gene TRBV28, with 7 bases identical to TRBD2. The CDR3 length is 15 residues. From germline, CDR1 is MDHEN and CDR2 SYDVKM. The ends lost 3 bases at V and 5 bases at J; junction bases unmatched: 8.